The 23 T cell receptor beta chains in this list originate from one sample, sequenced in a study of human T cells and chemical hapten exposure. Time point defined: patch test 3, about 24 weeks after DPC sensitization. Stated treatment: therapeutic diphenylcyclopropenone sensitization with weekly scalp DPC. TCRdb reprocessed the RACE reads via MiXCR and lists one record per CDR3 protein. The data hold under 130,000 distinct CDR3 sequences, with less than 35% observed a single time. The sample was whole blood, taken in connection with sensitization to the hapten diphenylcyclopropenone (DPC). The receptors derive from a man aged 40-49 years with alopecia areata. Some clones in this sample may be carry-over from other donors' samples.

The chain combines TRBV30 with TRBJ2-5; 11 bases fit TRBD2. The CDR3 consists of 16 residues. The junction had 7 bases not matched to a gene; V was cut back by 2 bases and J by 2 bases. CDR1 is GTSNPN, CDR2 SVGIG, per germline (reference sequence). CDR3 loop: CAWSSGLAGGQETQYF. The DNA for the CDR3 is TGTGCCTGGAGTAGTGGGCTAGCGGGAGGTCAAGAGACCCAGTACTTC.

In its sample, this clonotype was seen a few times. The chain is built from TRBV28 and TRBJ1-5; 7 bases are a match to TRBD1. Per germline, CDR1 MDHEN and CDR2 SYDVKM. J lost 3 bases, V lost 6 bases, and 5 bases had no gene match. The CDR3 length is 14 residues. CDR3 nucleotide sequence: TGTGCCAGCAGCTCCGGACAGGACAATCAGCCCCAGCATTTT. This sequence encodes CASSSGQDNQPQHF.

CDR3 sequence (DNA): TGTGCCAGCAGCGACGAAACCGGGACAATCCAAGAGACCCAGTACTTC. Translated: CASSDETGTIQETQYF. The chain joins TRBV7-9 to TRBJ2-5; D perhaps matches TRBD1 (6 bases). The ends were cut back, 5 bases at V and 1 base at J, with 17 bases in the middle. The germline V gene encodes CDR1 SEHNR and CDR2 FQNEAQ (reference sequence). The CDR3 is 16 residues long.

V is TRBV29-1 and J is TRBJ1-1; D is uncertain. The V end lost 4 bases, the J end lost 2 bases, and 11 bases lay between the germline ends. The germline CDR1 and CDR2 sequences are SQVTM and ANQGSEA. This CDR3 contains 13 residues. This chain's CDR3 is CSVGKTSNTEAFF. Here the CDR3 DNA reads TGCAGCGTTGGGAAAACATCCAACACTGAAGCTTTCTTT.

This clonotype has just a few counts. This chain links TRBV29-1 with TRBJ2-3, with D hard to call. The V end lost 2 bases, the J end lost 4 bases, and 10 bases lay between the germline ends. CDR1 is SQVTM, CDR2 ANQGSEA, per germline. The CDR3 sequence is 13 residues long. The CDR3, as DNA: TGCAGCGTTGAATGGAGATCCGCAGATACGCAGTATTTT. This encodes CSVEWRSADTQYF.

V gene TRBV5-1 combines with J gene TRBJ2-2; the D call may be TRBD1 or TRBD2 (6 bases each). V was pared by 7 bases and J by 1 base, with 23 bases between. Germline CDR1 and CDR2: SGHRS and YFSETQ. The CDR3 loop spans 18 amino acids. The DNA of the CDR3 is TGCGCCAGCGAACGTCTCAAAGGGGGGCGAGAGAACACCGGGGAGCTGTTTTTT. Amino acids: CASERLKGGRENTGELFF. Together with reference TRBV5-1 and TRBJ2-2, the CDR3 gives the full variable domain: KAGVTQTPRYLIKTRGQQVTLSCSPISGHRSVSWYQQTPGQGLQFLFEYFSETQRNKGNFPGRFSGRQFSNSRSEMNVSTLELGDSALYLCASERLKGGRENTGELFFGEGSRLTVL.

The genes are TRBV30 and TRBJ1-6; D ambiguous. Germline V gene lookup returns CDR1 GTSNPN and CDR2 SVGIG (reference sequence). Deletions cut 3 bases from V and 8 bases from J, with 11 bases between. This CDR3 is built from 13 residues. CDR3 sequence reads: CAWSQRSDSPLHF. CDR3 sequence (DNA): TGTGCCTGGAGCCAGAGATCGGATTCACCCCTCCACTTT.

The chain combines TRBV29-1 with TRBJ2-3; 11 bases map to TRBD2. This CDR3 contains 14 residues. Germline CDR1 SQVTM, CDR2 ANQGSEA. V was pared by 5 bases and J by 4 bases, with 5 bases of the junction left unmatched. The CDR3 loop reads CSVPRLAGPDTQYF. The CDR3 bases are TGCAGCGTTCCGCGACTAGCGGGACCAGATACGCAGTATTTT.

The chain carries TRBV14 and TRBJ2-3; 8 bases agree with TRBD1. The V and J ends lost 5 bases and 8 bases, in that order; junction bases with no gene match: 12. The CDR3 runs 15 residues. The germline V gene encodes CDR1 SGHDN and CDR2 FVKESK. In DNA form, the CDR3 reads TGTGCCAGCAGCTCCAGGACAGGGATGGTTGGTACGCAGTATTTT. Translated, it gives CASSSRTGMVGTQYF.

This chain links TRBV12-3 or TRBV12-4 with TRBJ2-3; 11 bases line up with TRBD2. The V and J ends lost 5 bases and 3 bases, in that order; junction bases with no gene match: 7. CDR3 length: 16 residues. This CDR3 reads CASSPLAGGATDTQYF. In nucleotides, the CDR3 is TGTGCCAGCAGTCCCTTAGCGGGAGGGGCGACAGATACGCAGTATTTT.

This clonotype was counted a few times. The CDR3 DNA sequence: TGCAGTGTGCCGACAGGGTCAAGAAACACCATATATTTT. Its protein product is CSVPTGSRNTIYF. The genes are TRBV20-1 and TRBJ1-3; TRBD1 matches 7 bases. J gave up 5 bases and V 7 bases, and 8 bases lay outside the gene matches. The CDR3 sequence is 13 residues long. The germline V gene encodes CDR1 DFQATT and CDR2 SNEGSKA (reference sequence).

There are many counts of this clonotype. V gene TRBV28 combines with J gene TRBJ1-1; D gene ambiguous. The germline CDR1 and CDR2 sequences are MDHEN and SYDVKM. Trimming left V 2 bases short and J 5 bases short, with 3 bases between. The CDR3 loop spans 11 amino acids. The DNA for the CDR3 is TGTGCCAGCAGTTTAGGGACTGAAGCTTTCTTT. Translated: CASSLGTEAFF.

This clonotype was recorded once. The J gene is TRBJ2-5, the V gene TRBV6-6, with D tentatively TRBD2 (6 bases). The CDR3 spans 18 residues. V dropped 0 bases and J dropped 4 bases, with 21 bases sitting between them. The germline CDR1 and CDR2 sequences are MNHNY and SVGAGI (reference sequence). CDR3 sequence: CASSYSITRTTRRETQYF. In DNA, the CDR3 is TGTGCCAGCAGTTACTCGATTACACGGACTACCCGGAGAGAGACCCAGTACTTC.

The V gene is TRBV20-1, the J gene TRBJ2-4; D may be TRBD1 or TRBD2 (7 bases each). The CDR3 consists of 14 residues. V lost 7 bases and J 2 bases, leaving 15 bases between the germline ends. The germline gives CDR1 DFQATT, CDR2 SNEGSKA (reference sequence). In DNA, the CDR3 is TGCAGTGGCCAGGGGGGGCAGACCAAAAACATTCAGTACTTC. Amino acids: CSGQGGQTKNIQYF.

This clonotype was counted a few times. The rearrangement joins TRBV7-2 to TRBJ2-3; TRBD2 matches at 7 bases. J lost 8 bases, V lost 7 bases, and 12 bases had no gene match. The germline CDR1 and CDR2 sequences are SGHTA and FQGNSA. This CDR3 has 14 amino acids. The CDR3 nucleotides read TGTGCCAGCAACAATGAGGGGAGGGCCGGTACGCAGTATTTT. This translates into CASNNEGRAGTQYF. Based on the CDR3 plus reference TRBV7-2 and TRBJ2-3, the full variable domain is GAGVSQSPSNKVTEKGKDVELRCDPISGHTALYWYRQSLGQGLEFLIYFQGNSAPDKSGLPSDRFSAERTGGSVSTLTIQRTQQEDSAVYLCASNNEGRAGTQYFGPGTRLTVL.

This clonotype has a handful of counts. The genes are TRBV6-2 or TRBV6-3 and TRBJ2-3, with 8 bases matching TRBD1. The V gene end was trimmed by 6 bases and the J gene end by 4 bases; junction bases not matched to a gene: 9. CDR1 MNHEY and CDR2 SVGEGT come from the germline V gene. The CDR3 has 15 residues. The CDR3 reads CASRDRVTNSDTQYF. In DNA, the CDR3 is TGTGCCAGCAGGGACAGGGTAACTAATTCAGATACGCAGTATTTT.

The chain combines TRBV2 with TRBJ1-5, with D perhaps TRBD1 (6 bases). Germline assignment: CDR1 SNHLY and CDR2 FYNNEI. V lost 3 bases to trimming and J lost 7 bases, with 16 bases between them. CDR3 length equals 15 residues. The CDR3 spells CASSEAEQGWQPQHF. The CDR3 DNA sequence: TGTGCCAGCAGTGAGGCGGAACAGGGTTGGCAGCCCCAGCATTTT.

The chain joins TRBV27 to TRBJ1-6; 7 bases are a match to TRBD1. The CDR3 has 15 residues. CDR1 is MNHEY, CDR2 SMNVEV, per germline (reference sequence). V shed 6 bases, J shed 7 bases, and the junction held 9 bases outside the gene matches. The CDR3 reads CASRTPGGWNSPLHF. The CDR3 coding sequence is TGTGCCAGCAGGACCCCAGGGGGATGGAATTCACCCCTCCACTTT.

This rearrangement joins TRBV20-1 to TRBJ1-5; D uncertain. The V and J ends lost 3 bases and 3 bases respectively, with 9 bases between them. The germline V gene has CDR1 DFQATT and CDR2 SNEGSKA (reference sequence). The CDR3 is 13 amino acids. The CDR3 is CSASFGYNQPQHF. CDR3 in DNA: TGCAGTGCTAGTTTCGGATACAATCAGCCCCAGCATTTT.

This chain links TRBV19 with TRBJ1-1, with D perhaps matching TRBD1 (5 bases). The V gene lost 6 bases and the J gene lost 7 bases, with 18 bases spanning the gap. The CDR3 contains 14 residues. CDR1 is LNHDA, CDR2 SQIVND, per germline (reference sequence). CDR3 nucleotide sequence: TGTGCCAGTAGCTCGGGTGCAGGGATCTATGAAGCTTTCTTT. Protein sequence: CASSSGAGIYEAFF.

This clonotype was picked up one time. The CDR3 sequence is CASSLRRSSGNTIYF. In DNA, the CDR3 is TGTGCCAGCAGCTTAAGGCGTAGCTCTGGAAACACCATATATTTT. The rearrangement links TRBV7-2 to TRBJ1-3; D uncertain. CDR3 length: 15 residues. Germline loops: CDR1 SGHTA, CDR2 FQGNSA. The V end was cut by 2 bases, the J end by 0 bases, with 8 bases between.

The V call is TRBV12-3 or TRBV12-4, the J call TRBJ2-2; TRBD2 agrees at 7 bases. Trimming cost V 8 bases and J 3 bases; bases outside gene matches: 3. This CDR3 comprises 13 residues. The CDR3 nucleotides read TGTGCCAGCGAGCGGGGCGACACCGGGGAGCTGTTTTTT. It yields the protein CASERGDTGELFF.

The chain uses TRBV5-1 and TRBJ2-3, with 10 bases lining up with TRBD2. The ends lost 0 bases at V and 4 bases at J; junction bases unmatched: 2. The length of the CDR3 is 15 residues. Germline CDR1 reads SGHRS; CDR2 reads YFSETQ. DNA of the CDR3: TGCGCCAGCAGCTTGGCCCTAGCGGGGGCAGATACGCAGTATTTT. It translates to CASSLALAGADTQYF.